Presented here are 28 T cell receptor beta chains from one specimen sequenced in a study of OX40 agonist ivuxolimab in advanced cancers. The method was immunoSEQ multiplex PCR; TCRdb's version includes in-frame clones alone and lacks a portion of them. The sample has about 80,000 clones, approximately 91% seen once; the top ten hold approximately 0.69%. Sequences were derived from CD4+ or CD8+ T cells sorted from blood, sampled in a trial of the OX40 agonist ivuxolimab. These receptors originate from an adult with an advanced solid tumor such as melanoma, head and neck, liver or kidney cancer.

Comments on this clone: This sample includes further DNA sequences coding for the same CDR3. This chain links TRBV5-6 with TRBJ2-7; no clear D. This CDR3 is built from 12 residues. From germline, CDR1 is SGHDT and CDR2 YYEEEE. The ends were cut back, 0 bases at V and 5 bases at J, with 6 bases in the middle. The CDR3 DNA reads as TGTGCCAGCAGCTTGGTTGGGGACGAGCAGTACTTC. Amino acid sequence: CASSLVGDEQYF.

The V gene is TRBV7-9, the J gene TRBJ2-1; TRBD2 might be the D (6 bases). CDR1 is SEHNR, CDR2 FQNEAQ, per germline (reference sequence). There are 15 residues in the CDR3. Between the trimmed V and J ends, which lost 5 bases and 7 bases, there was a span of 18 bases. This CDR3 reads CASSRPTGGRNEQFF. CDR3 DNA: TGTGCCAGCAGCAGACCAACCGGGGGAAGGAATGAGCAGTTCTTC.

The chain uses TRBV7-3 and TRBJ2-5; 7 nucleotides agree with TRBD1. With the DNA end fitting TRBJ2-7 better, the J assignment may be wrong. The CDR3 runs to 15 residues. Looked up from germline, CDR1 is SGHTA and CDR2 is FQGTGA. The CDR3 sequence: CASSSTGWISYEQYF. The CDR3 DNA sequence: TGTGCCAGCAGCTCGACAGGGTGGATTAGCTACGAGCAGTACTTC.

The V call is TRBV19, the J call TRBJ2-3, with 7 nucleotides matching TRBD1. The V and J ends lost 4 bases and 4 bases, in that order; junction bases with no gene match: 5. This CDR3 region has 14 residues. CDR1 and CDR2 from the germline V gene are LNHDA and SQIVND (reference sequence). The CDR3 is CASSSDRAADTQYF. The CDR3 DNA reads as TGTGCCAGTAGTAGTGACAGGGCGGCAGATACGCAGTATTTT.

The chain combines TRBV4-1 with TRBJ2-1, with D perhaps being TRBD1 or TRBD2 (6 bases each). This CDR3 has 15 amino acids. In germline, CDR1 is MGHRA, CDR2 YSYEKL. The germline V and J ends were trimmed by 0 bases and 14 bases, with 20 bases remaining between them. Here the CDR3 DNA reads TGCGCCAGCAGCCAAGATAACGGCCGATACAGGGAGGAGTTCTTC. This sequence encodes CASSQDNGRYREEFF.

The chain uses TRBV5-1 and TRBJ1-2; D call uncertain. In germline, CDR1 is SGHRS, CDR2 YFSETQ. This CDR3 comprises 14 residues. V was cut by 4 bases and J by 2 bases, with 12 bases left in between. The CDR3 sequence: CASSDPGSNYGYTF. The DNA for the CDR3 is TGCGCCAGCAGCGACCCCGGCAGCAACTATGGCTACACCTTC.

The J gene is TRBJ2-5, the V gene TRBV4-2; TRBD1 agrees at 7 bases. From germline, CDR1 is LGHNA and CDR2 YNFKEQ. Unmatched junction bases numbered 6, after V lost 0 bases and J lost 5 bases. The CDR3 totals 15 residues. The CDR3 DNA follows: TGTGCCAGCAGCCAAGATGGCAGGGGGTATGAGACCCAGTACTTC. Translation: CASSQDGRGYETQYF.

V and J are TRBV2 and TRBJ2-7; no clear D gene. Per germline, CDR1 SNHLY and CDR2 FYNNEI. The V and J ends lost 5 bases and 3 bases respectively, with 11 bases between them. The CDR3 loop spans 13 amino acids. CDR3 region: CASSMGRYYEQYF. CDR3 bases: TGTGCCAGCAGTATGGGCAGATACTACGAGCAGTACTTC.

This rearrangement joins TRBV2 to TRBJ1-4; TRBD1 agrees at 7 bases. V lost 3 bases to trimming and J lost 3 bases; unmatched junction nucleotides: 7. The length of the CDR3 is 16 residues. The germline V gene encodes CDR1 SNHLY and CDR2 FYNNEI. The CDR3 nucleotides read TGTGCCAGCAGTGATCCAGGGGGGACGCCTAATGAAAAACTGTTTTTT. Translated, it gives CASSDPGGTPNEKLFF.

This clone was detected a few times. The rearrangement joins TRBV5-1 to TRBJ2-1; D is ambiguous. Germline loops: CDR1 SGHRS, CDR2 YFSETQ. Trimming cost V 0 bases and J 6 bases, with 1 base left between them. This CDR3 has 11 residues. The CDR3 DNA follows: TGCGCCAGCAGCTTGGCCAATGAGCAGTTCTTC. Its protein product is CASSLANEQFF.

The rearrangement joins TRBV12-1 to TRBJ2-5; the table's D call of TRBD2 was not tested on the DNA. TRBV12-1 is described as a pseudogene. This CDR3 has 15 amino acids. The CDR3, as DNA: TGTGCCAGCAGCTTTGTAGCGGGGAGGGAGGAGACCCAGTACTTC. Protein product: CASSFVAGREETQYF.

The chain combines TRBV2 with TRBJ1-2; D not resolved. Trimming removed 5 bases at V and 1 base at J, with 8 bases between. Germline V gene sequence: CDR1 SNHLY, CDR2 FYNNEI. This CDR3 is 13 amino acids long. In DNA form, the CDR3 reads TGTGCCAGCAGTTTAGAGGTTAACTATGGCTACACCTTC. Encoded protein: CASSLEVNYGYTF.

The chain employs TRBV7-2 and TRBJ2-7, with 7 bases fitting TRBD2. The CDR3 extends over 14 amino acids. J was trimmed by 4 bases and V by 5 bases; bases with no gene match: 8. CDR1 and CDR2 (germline): SGHTA, FQGNSA. The CDR3 sequence: CASSTPSSGYEQYF. The CDR3 DNA reads as TGTGCCAGCAGCACTCCGAGTAGCGGGTACGAGCAGTACTTC.

The chain uses TRBV30 and TRBJ1-5, with D possibly being TRBD1 (5 bases). Trimming pared 2 bases from V and 2 bases from J, leaving 16 bases between. The CDR3 totals 16 residues. CDR1 is GTSNPN, CDR2 SVGIG, per germline (reference sequence). CDR3 sequence reads: CAWSTRYGGGNQPQHF. CDR3 in DNA: TGTGCCTGGAGTACCCGCTATGGGGGGGGCAATCAGCCCCAGCATTTT. Looking up the rest from reference TRBV30 and TRBJ1-5 gives the full variable domain: SQTIHQWPATLVQPVGSPLSLECTVEGTSNPNLYWYRQAAGRGLQLLFYSVGIGQISSEVPQNLSASRPQDRQFILSSKKLLLSDSGFYLCAWSTRYGGGNQPQHFGDGTRLSIL.

V usage is TRBV28 and J usage is TRBJ2-1; TRBD1 matches 7 bases. V shed 3 bases, J shed 15 bases, and the junction held 5 bases outside the gene matches. CDR1 MDHEN and CDR2 SYDVKM come from the germline V gene. The CDR3 is 11 amino acids. The CDR3 loop is CASSFDRDLFF. In nucleotides, the CDR3 is TGTGCCAGCAGTTTCGACAGGGATCTGTTCTTC.

The rearrangement links TRBV28 to TRBJ1-4; D remains unclear. With 8 bases removed from V and 5 bases from J, the gap between germline ends came to 15 bases. The germline CDR1 and CDR2 sequences are MDHEN and SYDVKM. The length of the CDR3 is 14 residues. For the CDR3, the DNA is TGTGCCAGCCAAATAAGCGGCTGGAATGAAAAACTGTTTTTT. This translates into CASQISGWNEKLFF.

This sequence joins TRBV27 and TRBJ2-5, with D hard to call. Germline assignment: CDR1 MNHEY and CDR2 SMNVEV (reference sequence). CDR3 size: 14 residues. Trimming stripped 3 bases from V and 1 base from J, with 9 bases between. The CDR3 sequence: CASSLLGRQETQYF. CDR3 in DNA: TGTGCCAGCAGTTTGCTCGGCCGCCAAGAGACCCAGTACTTC.

V is TRBV27 and J is TRBJ2-7; 9 bases line up with TRBD1. Trimming at V came to 3 bases and at J to 2 bases, leaving 5 bases not matched to a gene. Per the germline V gene, CDR1 is MNHEY and CDR2 is SMNVEV (reference sequence). The CDR3 contains 15 residues. In DNA, the CDR3 is TGTGCCAGCAGTTTGGCCGGGACAGGGACCTACGAGCAGTACTTC. This encodes CASSLAGTGTYEQYF.

The chain carries TRBV5-4 and TRBJ2-1, with 8 bases aligning to TRBD2. The germline gives CDR1 SGHNT, CDR2 YYREEE (reference sequence). This CDR3 has 17 residues. Germline trimming cut 1 base from V and 0 bases from J; bases unmatched to any gene: 6. The CDR3 DNA reads TGTGCCAGCAGCTTGACGGCAACTAGCGGCTCCTACAATGAGCAGTTCTTC. This translates into CASSLTATSGSYNEQFF.

The chain joins TRBV10-3 to TRBJ2-7; tentatively, D is TRBD1 or TRBD2 (5 bases each). The CDR3 covers 15 residues. CDR1 and CDR2 (germline): ENHRY, SYGVKD. Trimming shortened V by 7 bases and J by 0 bases, and 16 bases separated the two germline ends. CDR3 nucleotides: TGTGCCATCACTCCCGGGACGGGGAGCTCCTACGAGCAGTACTTC. Protein product: CAITPGTGSSYEQYF.

This chain uses TRBV28 with TRBJ2-7; 8 bases are a match to TRBD1. J gave up 6 bases and V 7 bases, and 8 bases lay outside the gene matches. This CDR3 comprises 13 residues. CDR1 is MDHEN, CDR2 SYDVKM, per germline. The CDR3 coding sequence is TGTGCCAGCACCGGACAGGGTCTCCGCGAGCAGTACTTC. It yields the protein CASTGQGLREQYF.

V is TRBV7-2 and J is TRBJ2-7; TRBD1 is a possible D gene (6 bases). V lost 3 bases, J lost 3 bases, and 12 bases lay in between. The CDR3 runs 14 residues. Germline V gene data show CDR1 as SGHTA and CDR2 as FQGNSA. CDR3 coding DNA: TGTGCCAGCAGCTTTACAGGGTACAACTACGAGCAGTACTTC. Its translation is CASSFTGYNYEQYF.

The CDR3 DNA is TGTGCCAGTAGTAAAGACGGAGGGCCAGTTACAGATACGCAGTATTTT. Its protein product is CASSKDGGPVTDTQYF. The rearrangement links TRBV19 to TRBJ2-3, with D possibly matching TRBD2 (6 bases). CDR1 is LNHDA, CDR2 SQIVND, per germline (reference sequence). The CDR3 totals 16 residues. The germline V and J ends were trimmed by 4 bases and 3 bases, with 17 bases remaining between them.

J is TRBJ1-2 and V is TRBV2; D call uncertain. With 2 bases removed from V and 4 bases from J, the gap between germline ends came to 17 bases. This CDR3 spans 16 amino acids. Germline V lookup: CDR1 SNHLY, CDR2 FYNNEI. CDR3 sequence: CASSESFGSSGYGYTF. In DNA form, the CDR3 reads TGTGCCAGCAGTGAATCGTTCGGCAGCTCGGGCTATGGCTACACCTTC.

This sequence joins TRBV2 and TRBJ1-1, with 7 bases that match TRBD1. V shed 8 bases and J 1 base; nucleotides not matched to a gene: 1. CDR3 length: 12 amino acids. Germline-derived CDR1 and CDR2 are SNHLY and FYNNEI. CDR3 region: CASWTGNTEAFF. CDR3 DNA: TGTGCCAGCTGGACAGGGAACACTGAAGCTTTCTTT.

The gene calls are TRBV7-3 and TRBJ2-1; 7 positions agree with TRBD2. Germline lookup yields CDR1 SGHTA and CDR2 FQGTGA. The CDR3 has 15 residues. Unmatched junction bases numbered 9, after V lost 2 bases and J lost 8 bases. CDR3 nucleotides: TGTGCCAGCAGCTTACGTGGCGGGAGTAACGATGAGCAGTTCTTC. It yields the protein CASSLRGGSNDEQFF.

This clone was seen only once. The V and J genes are TRBV10-3 and TRBJ1-3; the match to TRBD1 covers 9 bases. V lost 4 bases, J lost 0 bases, and 1 base stayed unmatched. The CDR3 is 15 residues long. The V gene's germline CDR1 is ENHRY and CDR2 SYGVKD. The CDR3 nucleotides are TGTGCCATCAGTGGGACAGGGGTCTCTGGAAACACCATATATTTT. This codes for CAISGTGVSGNTIYF.

V and J are TRBV10-3 and TRBJ1-5; TRBD1 agrees at 11 bases. CDR1 is ENHRY and CDR2 is SYGVKD in the germline V gene. With 7 bases clipped from V and 3 bases from J, the junction kept 2 bases outside the gene matches. The CDR3 is made up of 14 amino acids. The CDR3 loop reads CAIKGQGDNQPQHF. CDR3 in DNA: TGTGCCATCAAGGGACAGGGGGACAATCAGCCCCAGCATTTT.